Listed below are T cell receptor beta chains from one sample, sequenced in a study of radiation and T cells in renal cell carcinoma. TCRdb keeps only in-frame clones here, not all; method: immunoSEQ multiplex PCR. The data contain 40,000 to 60,000 clones, roughly 80% of them singletons. The sample here was blood, taken from a patient whose treatment included radiotherapy and nephrectomy. These receptors came from a woman aged 70-85 years with renal cell carcinoma. CDR3s include the opening cysteine and the closing phenylalanine or tryptophan. The order of the fields is J gene, V gene, clone size, D gene, CDR3 DNA, CDR3 protein. The D gene is left open where the match is weak. Clone size, where shown, is once, few, many, or a class for clones that have expanded.

TRBJ2-1 TRBV30 - - TGTGCCTGGAGAAGGTTGGGAAGCTCCTACAATGAGCAGTTCTTC CAWRRLGSSYNEQFF
TRBJ1-1 TRBV10-1 few - TGCGCCAGCAGTGAGTCGAGAAGGGATGCTGAAGCTTTCTTT CASSESRRDAEAFF
TRBJ1-2 TRBV7-2 - TRBD1 TGTGCCAGCAGCTTAGGCCAGGGGGCGCGGGGCTACACCTTC CASSLGQGARGYTF
TRBJ2-7 TRBV19 - - TGTGCCAGCCGGGAAAAATTCTCCTACGAGCAGTACTTC CASREKFSYEQYF
TRBJ1-5 TRBV2 - - TGTGCCAGCGGAGTGGAAAGCAATCAGCCCCAGCATTTT CASGVESNQPQHF
TRBJ2-2 TRBV11-3 - - TGTGCCAGCAGCTTAGATAAGCCGGGGGAGCTGTTTTTT CASSLDKPGELFF
TRBJ1-2 TRBV19 few - TGTGCCAGTAGTTCCTACGAACAGGGCCTGAACTATGGCTACACCTTC CASSSYEQGLNYGYTF
TRBJ1-2 TRBV27 - - TGTGCCAGCAGTTTATCGTATCCCGGGGATTATGGCTACACCTTC CASSLSYPGDYGYTF
TRBJ2-3 TRBV2 - - TGTGCCAGCAGTGGGACGAGAAGCACAGATACGCAGTATTTT CASSGTRSTDTQYF
TRBJ2-1 TRBV19 - - TGTGCCAGTAGAGACAGTTATGAGCAGTTCTTC CASRDSYEQFF
TRBJ1-3 TRBV7-3 - - TGTGCCAGCAGCTTAGACCCACCCTCAAGCGGAAACACCATATATTTT CASSLDPPSSGNTIYF
TRBJ1-4 TRBV10-3 few - TGTGCCATCAGTGAGGGACAGCTTAATGAAAAACTGTTTTTT CAISEGQLNEKLFF
TRBJ2-3 TRBV5-1 - TRBD1 TGCGCCAGCAGCTTCGGCCAGGGGGCTAGCACAGATACGCAGTATTTT CASSFGQGASTDTQYF
TRBJ1-2 TRBV10-2 - TRBD1 TGCGCCAGCAGATCAGGGGGGGCCTATGGCTACACCTTC CASRSGGAYGYTF
TRBJ2-3 TRBV2 - - TGTGCCAGCAGCCTCTTAGGGTCTATTTCAGATACGCAGTATTTT CASSLLGSISDTQYF
TRBJ1-2 TRBV5-1 - TRBD1 TGCGCCAGCAGCTCCAGGGGGGGGGTCGCCTACACCTTC CASSSRGGVAYTF
TRBJ2-2 TRBV7-9 - - TGTGCCAGCATTCCGATGGGTCCCGGGGAGCTGTTTTTT CASIPMGPGELFF
TRBJ1-1 TRBV18 - - TGTGCCAGCTCTCTGGAGGAGAACACTGAAGCTTTCTTT CASSLEENTEAFF
TRBJ2-1 TRBV4-1 - TRBD2 TGCGCCAGCAGCCCGACTAGCGGGAGAGCGTTCCGGGATGAGCAGTTCTTC CASSPTSGRAFRDEQFF
TRBJ2-7 TRBV7-9 - - TGTGCCAGCAGCTTATTTCGAGGATGGCAGCGCTACGAGCAGTACTTC CASSLFRGWQRYEQYF
TRBJ2-7 TRBV9 - TRBD2 TGTGCCAGCAGCGTAGATTTGCGGGAGGGCGAGCAGTACTTC CASSVDLREGEQYF
TRBJ1-2 TRBV4-2 - TRBD1 TGTGCCAGCAGCCAAAGCCTACAGGGGAGGGGAAACTATGGCTACACCTTC CASSQSLQGRGNYGYTF
TRBJ2-7 TRBV7-8 - - TGTGCCAGCAGCCAGACAGAGCTCTCCTACGAGCAGTACTTC CASSQTELSYEQYF
TRBJ2-7 TRBV5-4 few TRBD2 TGTGCCAGCAGCCCGACTAGCGGGAGAAAAGGCGAGCAGTACTTC CASSPTSGRKGEQYF
TRBJ2-5 TRBV11-3 - - TGTGCCAGCAGCTCCCAGTTGGAGGGGACCCAGTACTTC CASSSQLEGTQYF
TRBJ1-6 TRBV7-9 - - TGTGCCAGCAGCGCCCTCGGGTCACCCCTCCACTTT CASSALGSPLHF
TRBJ2-5 TRBV6-6 few - TGTGCCACCGGGACATTTCGAGAGACCCAGTACTTC CATGTFRETQYF